A single sample gave rise to the 4 T cell receptor beta chains below, sequenced in a study of blood T cell repertoires in COVID-19. Assay used: immunoSEQ multiplex PCR; TCRdb lists only in-frame clones, some missing. The sample holds 150,000 to 200,000 clones, about nine tenths seen once. The sequenced material came from peripheral blood. All receptors come from a man between 60 and 70 years old with acute or convalescent COVID-19.

The chain has TRBV4-1 and TRBJ2-5; D is possibly TRBD1 (5 bases). CDR3 length: 14 residues. The V end was cut by 1 base, the J end by 3 bases, with 9 bases between. Germline CDR1 reads MGHRA; CDR2 reads YSYEKL. This CDR3 reads CASSQGPGKETQYF. CDR3 DNA: TGCGCCAGCAGCCAAGGCCCAGGGAAAGAGACCCAGTACTTC.

This chain uses TRBV5-1 with TRBJ2-7, with D unresolved. V gave up 0 bases and J gave up 1 base, with 8 bases separating them. The CDR3 runs 14 residues. Germline V gene sequence: CDR1 SGHRS, CDR2 YFSETQ. In DNA, the CDR3 is TGCGCCAGCAGCTTGGGCGTGCGGTCCTACGAGCAGTACGTC. Translating it yields CASSLGVRSYEQYV.

V and J are TRBV5-1 and TRBJ1-3; D unresolved. Trimming stripped 3 bases from V and 0 bases from J, with 10 bases between. The CDR3 spans 15 residues. The V gene's germline CDR1 is SGHRS and CDR2 YFSETQ. This CDR3 reads CASSYLGGSGNTIYF. The CDR3 DNA is TGCGCCAGCAGCTACTTAGGAGGCTCTGGAAACACCATATATTTT.

The V and J genes are TRBV11-3 and TRBJ2-1; 8 bases align to TRBD2. This CDR3 is 16 amino acids long. Unmatched junction bases numbered 12, after V lost 3 bases and J lost 8 bases. The germline V gene encodes CDR1 SGHNT and CDR2 YENEEA. CDR3 residues: CASSLGGGGGRDEQFF. CDR3 coding DNA: TGTGCCAGCAGCTTGGGCGGCGGCGGGGGGAGGGATGAGCAGTTCTTC.